This T cell receptor (beta chain) was profiled in a study of CD8 T cells in ankylosing spondylitis. Notes on this clonotype: No antigen is known for it. With a much larger clone just one base away, this may be a read error.

5'-RACE, quantitative and with molecular barcodes, yielded the TCR beta libraries. TCRdb fed the 5' RACE reads into MiXCR, producing one record per CDR3 protein. The sample lists 200,000 to 250,000 distinct CDR3 sequences; 8% to 11% were seen once. Study-wide points: Matched synovial fluid from ankylosing spondylitis patients was reported to be enriched for disease-linked clones. A motif of eight or nine highly homologous TCR beta variants was seen as apparently characteristic of ankylosing spondylitis blood.

CDR3 size: 14 residues. The chain links TRBV12-3 or TRBV12-4 to TRBJ1-5; D not certain. The specimen was blood, either unsorted or a sorted T cell fraction (not recorded which). The source of this sequence is a male donor with ankylosing spondylitis or in good health (not recorded which). CDR3 residues: CGSRSRAFGQPQHF. DNA of the CDR3: TGTGGCAGCAGGTCGCGGGCTTTTGGTCAGCCCCAGCATTTT.